Shown below are 5 T cell receptor beta chains from a single sample sequenced in a study of OX40 agonist ivuxolimab in advanced cancers. Clones were read by immunoSEQ multiplex PCR, and TCRdb kept only the in-frame ones, dropping some. Of approximately 100,000 clones in the sample, around nine tenths were seen once. Material: CD4+ or CD8+ T cells sorted from blood, obtained in a trial of the OX40 agonist ivuxolimab. The receptors shown here come from an adult with an advanced solid tumor such as melanoma, head and neck, liver or kidney cancer.

This chain connects TRBV11-1 to TRBJ1-1, with D possibly matching TRBD1 (5 bases). The CDR3 runs 17 residues. CDR1 and CDR2 (germline): SGHAT, FQDESV (reference sequence). Trimming shortened V by 2 bases and J by 1 base, and 17 bases separated the two germline ends. The CDR3 nucleotides are TGTGCCAGCAGCTTAATTTCGGTCGGGGCCAGGAACACTGAAGCTTTCTTT. It encodes CASSLISVGARNTEAFF.

The rearrangement joins TRBV6-6 to TRBJ2-7; D possibly corresponds to TRBD2 (6 bases). V was pared by 2 bases and J by 4 bases, with 9 bases between. Germline lookup yields CDR1 MNHNY and CDR2 SVGAGI (reference sequence). This CDR3 is 13 amino acids long. The CDR3 DNA follows: TGTGCCAGCAGTTACCAGGCGGGATACGAGCAGTACTTC. Translation: CASSYQAGYEQYF.

The J gene is TRBJ2-3, the V gene TRBV4-1, with D perhaps given as TRBD1 or TRBD2 (5 bases each). This CDR3 has 16 residues. V lost 2 bases to trimming and J lost 1 base, with 13 bases between them. Per germline, CDR1 MGHRA and CDR2 YSYEKL. In DNA, the CDR3 is TGCGCCAGCAGCCAACTCCGGGACCCCGGCACAGATACGCAGTATTTT. It specifies CASSQLRDPGTDTQYF.

This clone appeared a single time. The chain uses TRBV18 and TRBJ2-1; D remains ambiguous. The CDR3 consists of 16 residues. CDR1 and CDR2 (germline): KGHSH, LQKENI. The V gene lost 1 base and the J gene lost 0 bases, with 10 bases spanning the gap. CDR3 nucleotides: TGTGCCAGCTCACCACGGCTGGGAAGCTCCTACAATGAGCAGTTCTTC. Translated, it gives CASSPRLGSSYNEQFF.

This sequence joins TRBV9 and TRBJ2-3; 10 bases line up with TRBD2. V lost 4 bases and J lost 4; bases outside the gene matches: 6. The CDR3 is made up of 15 amino acids. Per the germline V gene, CDR1 is SGDLS and CDR2 is YYNGEE. CDR3 sequence: CASSPRTSGADTQYF. CDR3 bases: TGTGCCAGCAGCCCCCGGACTAGCGGAGCAGATACGCAGTATTTT.